This T cell receptor beta chain comes out of a study of blood T cell repertoires in COVID-19. In the study overall: Spain, Italy and the United States supplied samples that represented acute and convalescent COVID-19.

In the authors' methods: Nucleated cell counts were estimated from reference gene primer amplification. Data came from immunoSEQ multiplex PCR; TCRdb stores just in-frame clones and leaves some out. The V and J calls and the clone size are those of that table, but D and trimming were determined from the DNA. The top ten hold about 2.5% of the sample, which has around 400,000 clones, around 87% seen once. Enrolled during active infection, Seattle patients were then followed longitudinally. The germline CDR1 and CDR2 sequences are SGHNT and YYREEE (reference sequence). This CDR3 comprises 17 residues. Trimming removed 4 bases at V and 0 bases at J, with 19 bases between.

The source material was peripheral blood. This sequence originates from a woman aged 55 to 70 with COVID-19, enrolled during active disease. This sequence joins TRBV5-4 and TRBJ1-2; D is possibly TRBD1 (6 bases). CDR3 protein: CASSPTTGIGANYGYTF. Here the CDR3 DNA reads TGTGCCAGCAGCCCTACAACAGGGATCGGCGCTAACTATGGCTACACCTTC.